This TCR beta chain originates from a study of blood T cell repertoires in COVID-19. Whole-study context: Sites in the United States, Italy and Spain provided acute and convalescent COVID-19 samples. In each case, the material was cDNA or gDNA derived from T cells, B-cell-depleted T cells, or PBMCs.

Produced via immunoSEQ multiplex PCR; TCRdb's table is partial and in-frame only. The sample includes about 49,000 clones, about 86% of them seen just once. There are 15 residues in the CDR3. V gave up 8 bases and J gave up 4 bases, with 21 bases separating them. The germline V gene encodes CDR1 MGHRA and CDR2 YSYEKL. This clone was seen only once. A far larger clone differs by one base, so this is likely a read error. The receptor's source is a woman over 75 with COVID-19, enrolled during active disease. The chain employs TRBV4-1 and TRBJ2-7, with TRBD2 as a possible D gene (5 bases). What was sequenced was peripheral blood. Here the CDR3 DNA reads TGCGCCAGCTGCCGCCCCCTTGAACGGGGTTACGAGCAGTACTTC. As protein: CASCRPLERGYEQYF.